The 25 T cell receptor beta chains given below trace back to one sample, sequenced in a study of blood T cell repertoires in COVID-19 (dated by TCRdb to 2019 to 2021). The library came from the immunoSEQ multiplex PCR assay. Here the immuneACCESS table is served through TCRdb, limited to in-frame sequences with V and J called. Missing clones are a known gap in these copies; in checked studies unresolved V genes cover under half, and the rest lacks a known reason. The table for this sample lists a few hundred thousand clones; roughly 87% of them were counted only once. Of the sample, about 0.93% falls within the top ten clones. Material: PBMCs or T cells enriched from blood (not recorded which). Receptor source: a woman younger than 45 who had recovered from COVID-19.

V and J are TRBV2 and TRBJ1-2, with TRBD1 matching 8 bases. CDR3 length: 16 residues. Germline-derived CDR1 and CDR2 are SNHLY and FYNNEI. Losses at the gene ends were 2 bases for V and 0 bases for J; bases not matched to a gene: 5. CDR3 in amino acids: CASSERTGKTNYGYTF. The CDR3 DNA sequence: TGTGCCAGCAGTGAACGGACAGGGAAGACTAACTATGGCTACACCTTC.

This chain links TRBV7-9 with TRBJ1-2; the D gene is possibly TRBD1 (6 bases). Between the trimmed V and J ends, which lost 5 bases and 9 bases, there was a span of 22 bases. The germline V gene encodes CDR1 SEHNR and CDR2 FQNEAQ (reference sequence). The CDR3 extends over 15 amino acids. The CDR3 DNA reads TGTGCCAGCAGCCCCCGGACAGCGGGAACCTCTAGCTACACCTTC. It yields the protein CASSPRTAGTSSYTF.

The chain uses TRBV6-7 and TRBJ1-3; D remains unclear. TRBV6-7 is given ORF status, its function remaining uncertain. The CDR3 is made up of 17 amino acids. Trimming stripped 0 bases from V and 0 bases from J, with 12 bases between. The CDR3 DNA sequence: TGTGCCAGCAGTTACTCCATCTGGCTTTTCTCTGGAAACACCATATATTTT. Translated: CASSYSIWLFSGNTIYF.

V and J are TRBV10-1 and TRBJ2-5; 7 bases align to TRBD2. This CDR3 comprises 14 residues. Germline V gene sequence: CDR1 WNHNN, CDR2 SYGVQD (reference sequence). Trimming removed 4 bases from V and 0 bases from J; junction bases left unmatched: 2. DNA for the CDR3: TGCGCCAGCAGTGCCGGGGGGAACCAAGAGACCCAGTACTTC. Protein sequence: CASSAGGNQETQYF.

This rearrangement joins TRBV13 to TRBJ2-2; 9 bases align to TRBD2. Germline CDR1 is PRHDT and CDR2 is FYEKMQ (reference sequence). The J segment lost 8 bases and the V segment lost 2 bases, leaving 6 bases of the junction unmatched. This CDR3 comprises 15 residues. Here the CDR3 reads CASSLYLAGTGELFF. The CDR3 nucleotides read TGTGCCAGCAGCTTATACCTAGCGGGGACAGGGGAGCTGTTTTTT.

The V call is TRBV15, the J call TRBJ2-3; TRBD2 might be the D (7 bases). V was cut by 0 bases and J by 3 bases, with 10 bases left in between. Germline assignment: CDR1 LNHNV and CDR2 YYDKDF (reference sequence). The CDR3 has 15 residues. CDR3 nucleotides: TGTGCCACCAGCAGAGACGGGGGGCGGACAGATACGCAGTATTTT. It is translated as CATSRDGGRTDTQYF.

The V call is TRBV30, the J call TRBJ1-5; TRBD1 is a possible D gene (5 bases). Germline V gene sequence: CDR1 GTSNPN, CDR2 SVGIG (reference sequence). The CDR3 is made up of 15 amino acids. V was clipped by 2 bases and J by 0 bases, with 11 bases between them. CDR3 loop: CAWSRGEYSNQPQHF. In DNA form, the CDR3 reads TGTGCCTGGAGTCGGGGGGAATATAGCAATCAGCCCCAGCATTTT.

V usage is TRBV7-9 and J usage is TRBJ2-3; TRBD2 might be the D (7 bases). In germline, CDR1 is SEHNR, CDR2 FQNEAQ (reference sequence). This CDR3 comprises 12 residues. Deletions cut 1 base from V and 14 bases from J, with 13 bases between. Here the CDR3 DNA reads TGTGCCAGCAGCTTAGGCGGGGGCCCCCCGTATTTT. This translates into CASSLGGGPPYF.

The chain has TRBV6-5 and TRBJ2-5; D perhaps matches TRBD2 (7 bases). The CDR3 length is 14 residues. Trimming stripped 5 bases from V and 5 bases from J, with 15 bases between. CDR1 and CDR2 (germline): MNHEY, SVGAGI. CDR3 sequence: CASSPTGGRETQYF. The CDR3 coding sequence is TGTGCCAGCAGTCCCACGGGGGGCCGGGAGACCCAGTACTTC.

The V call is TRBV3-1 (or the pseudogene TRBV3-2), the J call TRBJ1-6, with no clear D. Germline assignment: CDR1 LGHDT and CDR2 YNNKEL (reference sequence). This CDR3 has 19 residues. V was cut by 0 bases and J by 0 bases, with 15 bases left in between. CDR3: CASSQDRTGPSSYNSPLHF. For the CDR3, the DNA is TGTGCCAGCAGCCAAGATAGGACTGGCCCGAGCTCCTATAATTCACCCCTCCACTTT.

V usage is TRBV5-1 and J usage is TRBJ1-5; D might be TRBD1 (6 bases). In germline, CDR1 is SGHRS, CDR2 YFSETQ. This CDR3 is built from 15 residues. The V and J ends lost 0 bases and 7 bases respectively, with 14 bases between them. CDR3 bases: TGCGCCAGCAGCTTGGGAGGGGGAACGGGACAGCCCCAGCATTTT. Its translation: CASSLGGGTGQPQHF.

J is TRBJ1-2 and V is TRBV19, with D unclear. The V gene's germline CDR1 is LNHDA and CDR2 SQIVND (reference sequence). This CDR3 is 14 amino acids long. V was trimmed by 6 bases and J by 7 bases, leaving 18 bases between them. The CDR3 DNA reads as TGTGCCAGTAGGCTCGGCGGGCTCCGCGGTGGCTACACCTTC. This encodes CASRLGGLRGGYTF.

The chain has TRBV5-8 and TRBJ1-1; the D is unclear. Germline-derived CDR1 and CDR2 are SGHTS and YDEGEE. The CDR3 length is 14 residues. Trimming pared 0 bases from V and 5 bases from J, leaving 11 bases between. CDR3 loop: CASSLGTRGTEAFF. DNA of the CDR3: TGTGCCAGCAGCTTGGGCACACGAGGGACTGAAGCTTTCTTT.

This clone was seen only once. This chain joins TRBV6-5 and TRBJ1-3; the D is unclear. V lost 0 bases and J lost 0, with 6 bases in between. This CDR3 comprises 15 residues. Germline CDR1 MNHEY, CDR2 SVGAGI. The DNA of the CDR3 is TGTGCCAGCAGTTACTCCTCCCTCTCTGGAAACACCATATATTTT. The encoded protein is CASSYSSLSGNTIYF.

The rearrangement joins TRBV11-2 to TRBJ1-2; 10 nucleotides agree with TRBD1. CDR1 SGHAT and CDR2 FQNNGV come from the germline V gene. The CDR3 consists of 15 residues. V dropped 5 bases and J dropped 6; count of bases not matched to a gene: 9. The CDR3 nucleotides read TGTGCCAGCAGCCCCCGGACAGGGGGATGGGATGGCTACACCTTC. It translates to CASSPRTGGWDGYTF.

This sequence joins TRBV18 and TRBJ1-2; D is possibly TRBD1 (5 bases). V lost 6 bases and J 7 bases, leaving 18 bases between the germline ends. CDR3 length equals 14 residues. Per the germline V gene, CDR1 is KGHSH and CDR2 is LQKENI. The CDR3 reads CASSPSQEISGYTF. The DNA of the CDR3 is TGTGCCAGCTCCCCATCACAGGAAATAAGTGGCTACACCTTC. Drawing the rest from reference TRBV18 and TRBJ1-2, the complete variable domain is NAGVMQNPRHLVRRRGQEARLRCSPMKGHSHVYWYRQLPEEGLKFMVYLQKENIIDESGMPKERFSAEFPKEGPSILRIQQVVRGDSAAYFCASSPSQEISGYTFGSGTRLTVV.

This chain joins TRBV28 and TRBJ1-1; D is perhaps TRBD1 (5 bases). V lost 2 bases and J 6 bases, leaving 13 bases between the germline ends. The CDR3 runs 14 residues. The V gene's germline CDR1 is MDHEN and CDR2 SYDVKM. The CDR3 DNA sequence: TGTGCCAGCAGTTTAACCCCCCGGACACCTGAAGCTTTCTTT. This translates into CASSLTPRTPEAFF.

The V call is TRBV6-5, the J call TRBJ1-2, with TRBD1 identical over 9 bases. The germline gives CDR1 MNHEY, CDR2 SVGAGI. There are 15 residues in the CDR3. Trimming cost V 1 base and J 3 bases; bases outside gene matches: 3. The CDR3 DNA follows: TGTGCCAGCAGTTACTTGAGGACAGGGGACTATGGCTACACCTTC. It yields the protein CASSYLRTGDYGYTF.

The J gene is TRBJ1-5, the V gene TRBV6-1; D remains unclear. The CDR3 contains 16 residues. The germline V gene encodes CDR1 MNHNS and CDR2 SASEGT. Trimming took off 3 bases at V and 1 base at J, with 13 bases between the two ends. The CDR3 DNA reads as TGTGCCAGCAGTGACGAGCCTGGAGTCAGCAATCAGCCCCAGCATTTT. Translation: CASSDEPGVSNQPQHF.

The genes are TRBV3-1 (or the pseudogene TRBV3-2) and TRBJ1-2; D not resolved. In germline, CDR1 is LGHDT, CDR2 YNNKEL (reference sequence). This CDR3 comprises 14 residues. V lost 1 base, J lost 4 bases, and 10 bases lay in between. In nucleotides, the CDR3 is TGTGCCAGCAGCCAAGCCGCCGGAGCCTATGGCTACACCTTC. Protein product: CASSQAAGAYGYTF.

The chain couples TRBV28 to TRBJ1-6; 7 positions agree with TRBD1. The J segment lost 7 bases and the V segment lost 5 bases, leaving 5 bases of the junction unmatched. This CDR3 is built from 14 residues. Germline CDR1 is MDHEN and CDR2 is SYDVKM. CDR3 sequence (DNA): TGTGCCAGCAGTGCGGGGACAGTGAATTCACCCCTCCACTTT. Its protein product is CASSAGTVNSPLHF. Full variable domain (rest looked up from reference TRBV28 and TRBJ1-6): DVKVTQSSRYLVKRTGEKVFLECVQDMDHENMFWYRQDPGLGLRLIYFSYDVKMKEKGDIPEGYSVSREKKERFSLILESASTNQTSMYLCASSAGTVNSPLHFGNGTRLTVT.

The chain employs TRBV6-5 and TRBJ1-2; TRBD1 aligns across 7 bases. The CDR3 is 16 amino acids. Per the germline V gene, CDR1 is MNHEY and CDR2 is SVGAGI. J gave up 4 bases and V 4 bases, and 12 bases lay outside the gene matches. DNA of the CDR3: TGTGCCAGCAGTTTCGCATTTGGGACAGCCCGCTATGGCTACACCTTC. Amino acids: CASSFAFGTARYGYTF.

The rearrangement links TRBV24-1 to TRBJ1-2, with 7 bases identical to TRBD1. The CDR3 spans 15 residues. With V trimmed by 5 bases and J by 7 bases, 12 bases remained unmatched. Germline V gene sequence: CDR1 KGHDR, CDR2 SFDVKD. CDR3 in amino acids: CATSGRTGSLFGYTF. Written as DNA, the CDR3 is TGTGCCACCAGTGGACGGACAGGATCCCTTTTTGGCTACACCTTC.

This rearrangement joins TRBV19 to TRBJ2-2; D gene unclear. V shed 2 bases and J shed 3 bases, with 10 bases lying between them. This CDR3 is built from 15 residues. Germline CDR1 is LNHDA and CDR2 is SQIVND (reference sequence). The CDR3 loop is CASSILGTHTGELFF. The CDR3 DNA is TGTGCCAGTAGTATACTTGGCACGCACACCGGGGAGCTGTTTTTT.

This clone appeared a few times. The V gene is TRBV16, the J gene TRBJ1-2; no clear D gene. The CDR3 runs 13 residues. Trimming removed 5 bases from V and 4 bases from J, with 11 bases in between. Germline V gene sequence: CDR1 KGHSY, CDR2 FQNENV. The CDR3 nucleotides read TGTGCCAGCAGCGAGGAGAGTGTCTATGGCTACACCTTC. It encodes CASSEESVYGYTF. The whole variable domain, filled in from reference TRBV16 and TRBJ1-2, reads GEEVAQTPKHLVRGEGQKAKLYCAPIKGHSYVFWYQQVLKNEFKFLISFQNENVFDETGMPKERFSAKCLPNSPCSLEIQATKLEDSAVYFCASSEESVYGYTFGSGTRLTVV.